These 2 T cell receptor beta chains came from one sample sequenced in a study of glioma-infiltrating T cells after dendritic cell vaccination. Repertoires were generated with immunoSEQ multiplex PCR, while TCRdb's copy carries only in-frame clones and drops some. Of some 87,000 clones detected, approximately 87% appear once; the ten largest clones hold over 2.5%. The input for sequencing was blood, taken before dendritic cell vaccination. The source of these receptors is a human donor with glioblastoma.

J is TRBJ2-5 and V is TRBV5-4, with 13 bases that match TRBD2. V trimming: 4 bases; J trimming: 5 bases; junction bases outside the gene matches: 14. This CDR3 comprises 18 residues. CDR1 is SGHNT and CDR2 is YYREEE in the germline V gene (reference sequence). The CDR3 is CASSGGGTSGAGTETQYF. The CDR3, as DNA: TGTGCCAGCAGCGGGGGGGGGACTAGCGGGGCGGGTACGGAGACCCAGTACTTC. The variable domain in full, with the rest retrieved from reference TRBV5-4 and TRBJ2-5, is ETGVTQSPTHLIKTRGQQVTLRCSSQSGHNTVSWYQQALGQGPQFIFQYYREEENGRGNFPPRFSGLQFPNYSSELNVNALELDDSALYLCASSGGGTSGAGTETQYFGPGTRLLVL.

The gene calls are TRBV18 and TRBJ2-2, with a tentative D call TRBD2 (5 bases). With 1 base removed from V and 7 bases from J, the gap between germline ends came to 19 bases. CDR1 KGHSH and CDR2 LQKENI come from the germline V gene. The CDR3 is 17 amino acids. CDR3 in amino acids: CASSPLLPGNLDGELFF. CDR3 bases: TGTGCCAGCTCACCACTGCTCCCGGGGAATCTCGACGGGGAGCTGTTTTTT.